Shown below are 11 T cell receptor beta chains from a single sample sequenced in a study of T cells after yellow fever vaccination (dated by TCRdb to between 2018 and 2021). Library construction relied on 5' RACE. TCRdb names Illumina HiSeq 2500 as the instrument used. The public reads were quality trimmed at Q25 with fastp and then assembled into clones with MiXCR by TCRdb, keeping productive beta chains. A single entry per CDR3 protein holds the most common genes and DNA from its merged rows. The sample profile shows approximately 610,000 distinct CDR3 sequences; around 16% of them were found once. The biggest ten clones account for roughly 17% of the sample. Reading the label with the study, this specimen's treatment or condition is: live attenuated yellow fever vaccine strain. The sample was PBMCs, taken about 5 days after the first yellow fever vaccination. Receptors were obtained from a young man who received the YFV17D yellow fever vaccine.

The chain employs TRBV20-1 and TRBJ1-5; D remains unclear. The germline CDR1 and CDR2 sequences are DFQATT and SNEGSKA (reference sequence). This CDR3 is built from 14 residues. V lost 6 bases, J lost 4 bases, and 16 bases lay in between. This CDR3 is CSAKGSLFNQPQHF. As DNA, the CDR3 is TGCAGTGCAAAAGGTTCCCTTTTTAATCAGCCCCAGCATTTT.

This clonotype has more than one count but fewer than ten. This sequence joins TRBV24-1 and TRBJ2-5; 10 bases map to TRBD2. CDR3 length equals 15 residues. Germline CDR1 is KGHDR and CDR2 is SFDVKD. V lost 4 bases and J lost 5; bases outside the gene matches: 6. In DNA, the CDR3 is TGTGCCACCAGTGACTCCGGGACTAGCGTGGAGACCCAGTACTTC. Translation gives CATSDSGTSVETQYF.

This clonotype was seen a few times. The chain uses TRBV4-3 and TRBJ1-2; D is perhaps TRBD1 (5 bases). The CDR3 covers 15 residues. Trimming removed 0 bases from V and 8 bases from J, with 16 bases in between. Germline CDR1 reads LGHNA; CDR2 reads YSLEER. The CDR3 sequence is CASSQDGGAVRGYTF. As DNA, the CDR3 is TGCGCCAGCAGCCAAGACGGCGGGGCCGTGAGGGGCTACACCTTC.

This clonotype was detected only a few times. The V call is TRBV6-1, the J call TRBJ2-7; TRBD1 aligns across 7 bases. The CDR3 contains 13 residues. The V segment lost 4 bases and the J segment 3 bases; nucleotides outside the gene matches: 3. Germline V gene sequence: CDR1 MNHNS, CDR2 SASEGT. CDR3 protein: CASSGDSYYEQYV. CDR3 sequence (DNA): TGTGCCAGCAGTGGGGACAGTTACTACGAGCAGTACGTC.

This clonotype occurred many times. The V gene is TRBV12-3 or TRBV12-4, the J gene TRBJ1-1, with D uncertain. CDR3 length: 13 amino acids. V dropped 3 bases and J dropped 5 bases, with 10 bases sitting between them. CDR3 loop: CASSFPGETEAFF. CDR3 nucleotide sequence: TGTGCCAGCAGTTTCCCCGGGGAGACTGAAGCTTTCTTT.

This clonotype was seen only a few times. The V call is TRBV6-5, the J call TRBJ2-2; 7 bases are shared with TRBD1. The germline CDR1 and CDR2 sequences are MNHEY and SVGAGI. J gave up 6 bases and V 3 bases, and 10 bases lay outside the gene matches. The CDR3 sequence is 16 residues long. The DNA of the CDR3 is TGTGCCAGCAGTTATTTAGGTCTTAGGGGGCCCGGGGAGCTGTTTTTT. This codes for CASSYLGLRGPGELFF.

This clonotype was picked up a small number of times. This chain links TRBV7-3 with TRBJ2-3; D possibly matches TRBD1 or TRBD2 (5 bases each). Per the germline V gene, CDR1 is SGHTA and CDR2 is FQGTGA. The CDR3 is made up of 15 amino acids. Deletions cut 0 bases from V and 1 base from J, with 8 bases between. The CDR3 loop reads CASSLTGGRTDTQYF. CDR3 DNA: TGTGCCAGCAGCTTAACTGGGGGACGCACAGATACGCAGTATTTT. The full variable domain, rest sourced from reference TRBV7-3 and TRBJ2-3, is GAGVSQTPSNKVTEKGKYVELRCDPISGHTALYWYRQSLGQGPEFLIYFQGTGAADDSGLPNDRFFAVRPEGSVSTLKIQRTERGDSAVYLCASSLTGGRTDTQYFGPGTRLTVL.

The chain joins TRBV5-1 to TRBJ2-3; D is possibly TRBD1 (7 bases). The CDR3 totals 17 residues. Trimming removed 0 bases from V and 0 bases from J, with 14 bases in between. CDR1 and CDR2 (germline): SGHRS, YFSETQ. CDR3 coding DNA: TGCGCCAGCAGCTTGGCAGGGGGGATTTCTAGCACAGATACGCAGTATTTT. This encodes CASSLAGGISSTDTQYF.

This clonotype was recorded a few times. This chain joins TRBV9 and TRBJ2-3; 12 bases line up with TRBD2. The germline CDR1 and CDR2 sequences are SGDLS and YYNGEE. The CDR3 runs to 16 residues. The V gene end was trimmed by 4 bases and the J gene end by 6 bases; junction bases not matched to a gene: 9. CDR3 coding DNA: TGTGCCAGCAGCACCCAGCTAGCGGGGGGGACCGATACGCAGTATTTT. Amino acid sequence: CASSTQLAGGTDTQYF.

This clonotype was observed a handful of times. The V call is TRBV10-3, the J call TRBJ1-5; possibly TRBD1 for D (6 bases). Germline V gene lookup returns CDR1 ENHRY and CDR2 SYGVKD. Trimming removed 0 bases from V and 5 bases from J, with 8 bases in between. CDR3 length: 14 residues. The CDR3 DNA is TGTGCCATCAGTGAGTCGACAGGCTATCAGCCCCAGCATTTT. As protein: CAISESTGYQPQHF.

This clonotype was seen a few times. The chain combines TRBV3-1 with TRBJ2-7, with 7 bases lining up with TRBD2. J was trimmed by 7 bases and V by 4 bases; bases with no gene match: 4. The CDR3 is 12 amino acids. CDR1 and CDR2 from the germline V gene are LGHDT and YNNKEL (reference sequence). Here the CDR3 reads CASSPEGGEQYF. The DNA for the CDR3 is TGTGCCAGCAGCCCCGAGGGAGGGGAGCAGTACTTC.